A selection of T cell receptor beta chains follows, all from one sample in a study of blood T cells in healthy people across ages. MiXCR, applied by TCRdb to the 5' RACE reads, yields one record per CDR3 protein. The sample lists hundreds of thousands of distinct CDR3 sequences; 25% were seen once. These records were also assigned to another study, of T cells of mothers and their children.

The sequenced sample was blood. These receptors were taken from a boy under 18 in good health. Each CDR3 is given with its conserved first and last residue.

V gene	J gene	CDR3 protein
TRBV6-2/TRBV6-3	TRBJ2-3	CASIGYSRGTQYF
TRBV6-5	TRBJ2-6	CASSPGLSGANVLTF
TRBV5-1	NA	CASMGEGAYQETQYF
TRBV7-9	NA	CASSLGTTYEQYF
TRBV29-1	TRBJ2-1	CSVEDGRSSYNEQFF
TRBV4-1	NA	CASSPFPILAGDYEQYF
TRBV7-2	TRBJ2-1	CASSPTSTYNGQFF
TRBV20-1	TRBJ2-2	CSASPYREAGELFF
TRBV9	TRBJ2-7	CASSVEGLGSYEQYF
TRBV20-1	TRBJ1-1	CSAREGTTNTEAFF